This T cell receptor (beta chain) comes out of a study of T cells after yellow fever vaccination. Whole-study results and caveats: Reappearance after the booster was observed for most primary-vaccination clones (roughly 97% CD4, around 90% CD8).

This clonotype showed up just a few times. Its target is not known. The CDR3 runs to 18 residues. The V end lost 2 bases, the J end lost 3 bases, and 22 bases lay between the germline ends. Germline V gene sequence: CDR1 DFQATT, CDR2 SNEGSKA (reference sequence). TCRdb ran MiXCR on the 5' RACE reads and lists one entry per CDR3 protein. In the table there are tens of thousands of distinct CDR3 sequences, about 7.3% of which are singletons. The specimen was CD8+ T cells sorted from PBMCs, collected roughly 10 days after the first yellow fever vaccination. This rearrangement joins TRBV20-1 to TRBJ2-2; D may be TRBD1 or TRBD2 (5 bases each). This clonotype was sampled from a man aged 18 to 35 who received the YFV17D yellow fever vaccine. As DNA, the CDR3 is TGCAGTGCTAGATCGGTTGGGTCCGGGGCTCCGGACACCGGGGAGCTGTTTTTT. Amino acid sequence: CSARSVGSGAPDTGELFF.